This T cell receptor beta chain was recovered during a study of blood T cell repertoires in COVID-19. In the study overall: Whether acute or convalescent, the COVID-19 samples came from the United States, Italy and Spain.

In the study's own analysis: Amplified reference gene primers provided the basis for estimating nucleated cell counts. TCRdb's copy holds only in-frame clones and misses some; the assay was immunoSEQ multiplex PCR. The V and J calls and the clone size are those of that table, but D and trimming were determined from the DNA. The sample consists of around 340,000 clones, around 86% of them appearing once. This study enrolled people aged about 18 to 100 from around 26 US geographic areas. Trimming shortened V by 7 bases and J by 10 bases, and 20 bases separated the two germline ends. The germline V gene encodes CDR1 LNHDA and CDR2 SQIVND (reference sequence). The CDR3 spans 15 residues. The count of this clone is one.

Sequences were obtained from PBMCs or T cells enriched from blood (not recorded which). The rearrangement joins TRBV19 to TRBJ1-6; weak D call: TRBD1 (5 bases). The origin of this receptor is a woman aged 40 to 50 with acute COVID-19. CDR3 residues: CASTPSGGFLSPLHF. CDR3 in DNA: TGTGCCAGTACCCCCAGTGGGGGGTTCCTATCACCCCTCCACTTT.